Listed below are T cell receptor beta chains from one sample, sequenced in a study of radiation and T cells in renal cell carcinoma. The table came from immunoSEQ multiplex PCR; TCRdb's copy has only in-frame clones and leaves some out. The data hold around 180,000 clones, with about nine tenths observed a single time. Sequenced material: blood, taken from a patient whose treatment included radiotherapy and nephrectomy. The receptors originated from a woman aged 50 to 60 with renal cell carcinoma. Each CDR3 is given with its conserved first and last residue. A D gene is named only where the DNA matches it firmly. A clone size is listed for some rows: how often the clone was seen (once, few, many), or a class if it is expanded.

TRBD1	-	TRBV7-9	TRBJ2-7	CASSFMGTGTYEQYF	TGTGCCAGCAGCTTTATGGGGACAGGCACCTACGAGCAGTACTTC
-	-	TRBV15	TRBJ1-1	CATSWNTEAFF	TGTGCCACCAGCTGGAACACTGAAGCTTTCTTT
-	-	TRBV6-1	TRBJ1-5	CASSEISNQPQHF	TGTGCCAGCAGTGAGATAAGCAATCAGCCCCAGCATTTT
TRBD2	-	TRBV7-2	TRBJ2-1	CASSMGLAGGNKFF	TGTGCCAGCAGCATGGGACTAGCGGGGGGGAACAAGTTCTTC
-	-	TRBV7-7	TRBJ1-6	CASSPGRGSPLHF	TGTGCTAGCAGCCCAGGAAGAGGGTCACCCCTCCACTTT
TRBD1	once	TRBV6-1	TRBJ2-7	CASTAGQGGNEQYF	TGTGCCAGCACTGCGGGACAGGGGGGAAACGAGCAGTACTTC
TRBD1	-	TRBV2	TRBJ2-3	CASQGDRATDTQYF	TGTGCCAGCCAAGGGGACAGGGCGACAGATACGCAGTATTTT
-	few	TRBV7-9	TRBJ1-5	CASSFQGNQPQHF	TGTGCCAGCAGCTTCCAGGGTAATCAGCCCCAGCATTTT
-	-	TRBV19	TRBJ1-3	CASRQAPGNTIYF	TGTGCCAGTCGACAGGCGCCCGGAAACACCATATATTTT
-	-	TRBV7-7	TRBJ2-5	CASSLWGGETQYF	TGTGCTAGCAGCTTATGGGGTGGGGAGACCCAGTACTTC
-	-	TRBV5-5	TRBJ1-2	CASSLAGGYNYGYTF	TGTGCCAGCAGCTTGGCGGGAGGGTACAACTATGGCTACACCTTC
-	-	TRBV6-5	TRBJ1-2	CATLGGEANYGYTF	TGTGCCACCCTAGGTGGGGAAGCTAACTATGGCTACACCTTC
-	-	TRBV11-3	TRBJ1-6	CASSLGTDNNSPLHF	TGTGCCAGCAGCTTAGGGACAGACAATAATTCACCCCTCCACTTT
TRBD1	-	TRBV7-3	TRBJ1-3	CASSLTGASGNTIYF	TGTGCCAGCAGCTTGACAGGGGCGAGCGGAAACACCATATATTTT
-	-	TRBV7-9	TRBJ2-3	CASSLEGRADTQYF	TGTGCCAGCAGCTTAGAAGGGAGAGCAGATACGCAGTATTTT
-	-	TRBV5-4	TRBJ1-5	CASSSGTHFNQPQHF	TGTGCCAGCAGCTCCGGGACCCACTTCAATCAGCCCCAGCATTTT
-	-	TRBV6-5	TRBJ1-2	CASSDGGTKNYGYTF	TGTGCCAGCAGCGATGGAGGGACGAAGAACTATGGCTACACCTTC
TRBD2	-	TRBV7-9	TRBJ2-3	CASSRGTTVPDTQYF	TGTGCCAGCAGCCGGGGGACTACCGTTCCAGATACGCAGTATTTT
TRBD2	once	TRBV5-1	TRBJ2-3	CASSRAPGLETDTQYF	TGCGCCAGCAGCCGGGCGCCCGGACTAGAAACAGATACGCAGTATTTT
TRBD1	-	TRBV7-6	TRBJ1-4	CASSLQGAREKLFF	TGTGCCAGCAGTCTACAGGGGGCCCGGGAAAAACTGTTTTTT
-	-	TRBV11-3	TRBJ2-6	CASSPTPGDGANVLTF	TGTGCCAGCAGCCCTACCCCAGGGGACGGGGCCAACGTCCTGACTTTC
TRBD2	-	TRBV2	TRBJ2-3	CASRQLAGGPDTQYF	TGTGCCAGCAGGCAACTAGCGGGGGGGCCAGATACGCAGTATTTT
-	-	TRBV20-1	TRBJ1-2	CSGQRYGYTF	TGCAGTGGACAACGCTATGGCTACACCTTC
TRBD1	-	TRBV5-4	TRBJ2-7	CASSPGQRYYEQYF	TGTGCCAGCAGCCCGGGACAGCGTTACTACGAGCAGTACTTC
-	-	TRBV19	TRBJ2-3	CASAPMVTDTQYF	TGTGCCAGTGCACCCATGGTCACAGATACGCAGTATTTT
-	-	TRBV10-2	TRBJ1-2	CASSEKGIYGYTF	TGCGCCAGCAGTGAGAAGGGTATCTATGGCTACACCTTC
-	-	TRBV28	TRBJ1-4	CASSEDRANEKLFF	TGTGCCAGCAGCGAAGACCGGGCTAATGAAAAACTGTTTTTT
-	-	TRBV5-5	TRBJ1-1	CASSPSGVEAFF	TGTGCCAGCAGCCCGAGCGGGGTTGAAGCTTTCTTT
-	few	TRBV11-3	TRBJ1-1	CASSGDQGTEAFF	TGTGCCAGCAGCGGGGACCAGGGCACTGAAGCTTTCTTT
TRBD1	-	TRBV27	TRBJ2-2	CASSRRFQTGQGSTGELFF	TGTGCCAGCAGTAGGAGGTTTCAGACTGGACAGGGGAGCACCGGGGAGCTGTTTTTT
-	-	TRBV19	TRBJ1-2	CASSILATNYGYTF	TGTGCCAGTAGTATTTTGGCGACTAACTATGGCTACACCTTC
TRBD2	-	TRBV6-5	TRBJ2-2	CASSTGTTGTGELFF	TGTGCCAGCAGTACCGGGACTACGGGTACCGGGGAGCTGTTTTTT
TRBD1	-	TRBV18	TRBJ2-5	CASSDRGTLQETQYF	TGTGCCAGCTCAGACAGGGGGACCCTACAAGAGACCCAGTACTTC
TRBD1	-	TRBV11-1	TRBJ2-7	CASSTPGQSYEQYF	TGTGCCAGCAGCACCCCGGGACAGTCCTACGAGCAGTACTTC
-	-	TRBV7-8	TRBJ2-1	CASSFPSGKIYNEQFF	TGTGCCAGCAGCTTTCCCTCTGGGAAAATCTACAATGAGCAGTTCTTC
TRBD1	-	TRBV10-3	TRBJ1-1	CAISGWGQGTLMNTEAFF	TGTGCCATCAGTGGGTGGGGACAGGGTACCCTAATGAACACTGAAGCTTTCTTT
-	-	TRBV5-1	TRBJ2-3	CASSLVGGSTDTQYF	TGCGCCAGCAGCTTGGTCGGGGGAAGCACAGATACGCAGTATTTT
-	-	TRBV4-1	TRBJ2-2	CASSQDLAYAGELFF	TGCGCCAGCAGCCAAGATCTGGCGTATGCCGGGGAGCTGTTTTTT
-	-	TRBV6-1	TRBJ1-3	CASSPTDVSGNTIYF	TGTGCCAGCAGTCCGACAGATGTCTCTGGAAACACCATATATTTT
TRBD1	-	TRBV7-9	TRBJ1-1	CASSRTGRVSEAFF	TGTGCCAGCAGCCGGACAGGTCGCGTCTCTGAAGCTTTCTTT
-	-	TRBV2	TRBJ1-1	CASSPGDSNTEAFF	TGTGCCAGCAGTCCGGGGGACTCTAACACTGAAGCTTTCTTT
TRBD1	-	TRBV19	TRBJ1-4	CASADRADEKLFF	TGTGCCAGTGCGGACAGGGCGGATGAAAAACTGTTTTTT
-	-	TRBV5-4	TRBJ1-5	CASSFIKRGLGQPQHF	TGTGCCAGCAGCTTTATCAAAAGGGGTTTAGGTCAGCCCCAGCATTTT
TRBD1	-	TRBV29-1	TRBJ1-1	CSVPGTGGWYGTEAFF	TGCAGCGTCCCCGGGACAGGGGGTTGGTACGGCACTGAAGCTTTCTTT
TRBD1	-	TRBV15	TRBJ2-3	CATSSPGKRGQGLDTQYF	TGTGCCACCAGCAGTCCAGGGAAAAGGGGACAGGGATTAGATACGCAGTATTTT
-	-	TRBV7-4	TRBJ2-7	CASSDPTVSSYEQYF	TGTGCCAGCAGCGACCCGACAGTCAGCTCCTACGAGCAGTACTTC
TRBD1	-	TRBV6-5	TRBJ2-7	CASSWVRRDRPYEQYF	TGTGCCAGCAGTTGGGTGCGGCGGGACAGGCCCTACGAGCAGTACTTC
-	-	TRBV29-1	TRBJ1-1	CSVEGEEAFF	TGCAGCGTTGAAGGGGAGGAAGCTTTCTTT
-	-	TRBV4-1	TRBJ1-6	CASSQAVPASSYNSPLHF	TGCGCCAGCAGCCAAGCGGTCCCAGCCTCCTCCTATAATTCACCCCTCCACTTT
-	-	TRBV6-6	TRBJ1-2	CASSYALDGGYTF	TGTGCCAGCAGTTACGCCCTCGACGGAGGCTACACCTTC
TRBD1	-	TRBV4-1	TRBJ2-2	CASSLQGDTGELFF	TGCGCCAGCAGCCTACAGGGGGACACCGGGGAGCTGTTTTTT
TRBD1	-	TRBV5-5	TRBJ2-2	CASSGTGVFTGELFF	TGTGCCAGCAGTGGGACAGGGGTATTCACCGGGGAGCTGTTTTTT
-	many	TRBV7-9	TRBJ2-1	CASSLVTEEQFF	TGTGCCAGCAGCTTAGTAACGGAGGAGCAGTTCTTC
TRBD1	once	TRBV7-9	TRBJ1-2	CASILSGTDYGYTF	TGTGCCAGCATCCTCTCCGGGACAGACTATGGCTACACCTTC
-	-	TRBV21-1	TRBJ2-7	CASSSCPGPRSSYEQYF	TGTGCCAGCAGCTCATGTCCGGGTCCGAGGAGCTCCTACGAGCAGTACTTC
-	-	TRBV2	TRBJ1-2	CASSEGNYGYTF	TGTGCCAGCAGTGAAGGCAACTATGGCTACACCTTC
-	-	TRBV2	TRBJ1-6	CASSLPRSYNSPLHF	TGTGCCAGCAGTCTACCTAGGTCCTATAATTCACCCCTCCACTTT
-	-	TRBV11-3	TRBJ2-3	CASSHSRLADTQYF	TGTGCCAGCAGCCACAGTAGGTTGGCAGATACGCAGTATTTT